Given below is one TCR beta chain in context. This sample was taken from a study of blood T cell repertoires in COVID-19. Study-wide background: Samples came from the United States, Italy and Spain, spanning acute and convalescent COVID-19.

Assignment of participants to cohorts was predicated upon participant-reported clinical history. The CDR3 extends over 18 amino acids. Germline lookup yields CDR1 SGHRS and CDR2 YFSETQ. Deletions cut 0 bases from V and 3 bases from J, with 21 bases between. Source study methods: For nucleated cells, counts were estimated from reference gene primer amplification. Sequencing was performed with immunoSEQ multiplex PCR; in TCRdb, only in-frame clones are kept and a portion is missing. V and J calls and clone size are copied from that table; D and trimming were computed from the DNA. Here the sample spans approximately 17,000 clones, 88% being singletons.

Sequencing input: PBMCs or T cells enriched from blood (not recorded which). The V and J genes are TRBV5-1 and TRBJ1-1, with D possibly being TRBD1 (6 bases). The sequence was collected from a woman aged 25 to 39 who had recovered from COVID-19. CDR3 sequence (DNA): TGCGCCAGCAGCTTGGAGGGACATATCGTGAGTTCGGACACTGAAGCTTTCTTT. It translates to CASSLEGHIVSSDTEAFF.